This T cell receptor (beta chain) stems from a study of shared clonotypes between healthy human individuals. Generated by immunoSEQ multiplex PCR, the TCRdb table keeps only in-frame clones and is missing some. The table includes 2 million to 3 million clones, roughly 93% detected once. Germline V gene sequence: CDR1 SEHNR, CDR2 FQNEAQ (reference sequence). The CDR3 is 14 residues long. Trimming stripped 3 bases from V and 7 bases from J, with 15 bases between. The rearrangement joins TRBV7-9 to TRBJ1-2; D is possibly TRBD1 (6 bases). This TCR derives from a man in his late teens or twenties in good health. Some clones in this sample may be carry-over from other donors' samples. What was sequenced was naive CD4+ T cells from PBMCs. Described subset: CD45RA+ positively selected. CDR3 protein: CASSFERGTSGYTF. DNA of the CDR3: TGTGCCAGCAGCTTTGAGAGGGGGACGTCTGGCTACACCTTC.